Following are 4 T cell receptor beta chains from one sample sequenced in a study of OX40 agonist ivuxolimab in advanced cancers. TCRdb keeps only in-frame clones here, not all; method: immunoSEQ multiplex PCR. The sample has fewer than 70,000 clones; 65% to 90% are singletons. The starting material was CD4+ or CD8+ T cells sorted from blood, obtained in a trial of the OX40 agonist ivuxolimab. The receptor source for this set is an adult with an advanced solid tumor such as melanoma, head and neck, liver or kidney cancer.

J is TRBJ2-3 and V is TRBV9; TRBD2 aligns across 7 bases. This CDR3 has 16 residues. Looked up from germline, CDR1 is SGDLS and CDR2 is YYNGEE. The junction had 4 bases not matched to a gene; V was cut back by 0 bases and J by 0 bases. The CDR3 nucleotides read TGTGCCAGCAGCGTAGGGAACGGGGGGAGCACAGATACGCAGTATTTT. Translated, it gives CASSVGNGGSTDTQYF.

The rearrangement joins TRBV5-1 to TRBJ1-6; tentative D call: TRBD1 (6 bases). The V gene's germline CDR1 is SGHRS and CDR2 YFSETQ. The CDR3 contains 14 residues. V lost 7 bases and J lost 7, with 15 bases in between. In DNA, the CDR3 is TGCGCCAGCCGTCGGGGGCAGAACAATTCACCCCTCCACTTT. Encoded protein: CASRRGQNNSPLHF.

The table lists this clone with a count of one. The rearrangement links TRBV11-3 to TRBJ2-3; 10 positions match TRBD2. The CDR3 runs to 20 residues. Trimming cost V 8 bases and J 3 bases; bases outside gene matches: 23. Germline CDR1 and CDR2: SGHNT and YENEEA. As DNA, the CDR3 is TGTGCCAGCGCTAAACAGATAATTATAGCGGGGGGCCTCACGACAGATACGCAGTATTTT. This codes for CASAKQIIIAGGLTTDTQYF.

V and J are TRBV7-9 and TRBJ2-7; TRBD2 is a possible D gene (5 bases). Trimming shortened V by 2 bases and J by 1 base, and 12 bases separated the two germline ends. In germline, CDR1 is SEHNR, CDR2 FQNEAQ (reference sequence). This CDR3 comprises 15 residues. CDR3 loop: CASSLFSGKSYEQYF. As DNA, the CDR3 is TGTGCCAGCAGCTTATTTTCGGGGAAATCCTACGAGCAGTACTTC.